This T cell receptor beta chain comes out of a study of blood T cell repertoires in COVID-19. Trimming removed 3 bases from V and 0 bases from J, with 4 bases in between. Germline CDR1 is SGHTS and CDR2 is YDEGEE. This CDR3 has 12 amino acids. Generated by immunoSEQ multiplex PCR, the TCRdb table keeps only in-frame clones and is missing some. The repertoire has 45,000 to 65,000 clones, about four fifths of them found once; the top ten carry approximately 4.9%. Specimen: peripheral blood. The receptor was derived from a woman aged 60 to 75 with acute or convalescent COVID-19. The rearrangement links TRBV5-8 to TRBJ2-7, with D hard to call. The CDR3 loop reads CASSSSSYEQYF. The CDR3 DNA sequence: TGTGCCAGCAGCTCCAGCTCCTACGAGCAGTACTTC.